What follows describes a single T cell receptor (beta chain). Its specific antigen is unknown. The input lacks base qualities; no much larger clone sits a single base away. The CDR3 regions of human TCRbeta chains were analyzed by immunosequencing. As for the original processing: TCRs in the repertoires were matched against a reference library of SARS-CoV-2-specific TCRs that had been generated with the MIRA antigen-specificity platform. Breadth was defined as the fraction of unique TCRs that were SARS-CoV-2-associated. Depth was defined as the fraction of total T cells that were SARS-CoV-2-associated. Each spike-specific TCR was assigned to its reactive spike region and to a CD4 or CD8 class using the MIRA data. Log10-transformed breadth and depth values were compared by one-way ANOVA with Sidak's multiple comparisons tests. Entries here come from immuneACCESS through TCRdb and include only in-frame sequences with V and J called. Some clones fail to appear in such tables; in the studies checked, an unresolved V gene covers under half of the shortfall, and the cause of the remainder is unknown. Clone size and the V and J calls come from that table; the DNA yielded D and trimming. The table for this sample lists approximately 130,000 clones; 70% to 90% of them were counted only once. The ten top clones hold over 8% of the sample.

The entry originates in a study of T cell responses to AZD1222 COVID-19 vaccine (dated by TCRdb to the early 2020s). In terms of the full investigation: AZD1222 recipients with second doses at about 4 weeks or about 12 weeks were pooled, because spike-specific TCR depth and breadth did not differ between schedules. TCR sequencing was performed for about 250 trial participants, of whom some 200 were given two doses of AZD1222 and about 25 were given two doses of MenACWY control vaccine. Trial participants were enrolled by age into 18-55, 56-69 and 70-plus year subgroups, with around 140, 26 and 57 TCR-sequenced participants respectively.

Its CDR3 holds 14 amino acids, cysteine through phenylalanine. The read is trimmed to its CDR3 DNA, 42 bases read in frame from base 1. Cut back by 1 base and 5 bases, the V and J ends lie 11 bases apart. According to the germline V gene (reference sequence), CDR1 reads LNHDA and CDR2 reads SQIVND. Overall results and qualifications from the work: Because no day 14 peak-response samples were available, repertoires were characterized only after the peak T cell response. CD4 TCRs associated with the vaccine covered the entire spike protein, and the dominant responses were in regions 160-218 and 743-854. In the small 56-69-year group, the increase in depth fell short of significance, most likely because of low power. Spike-specific TCR breadth and depth rose significantly after two AZD1222 doses compared with day 0 and with MenACWY recipients. Conclusions about previously exposed vaccinees are limited, since just six AZD1222 recipients were seropositive for SARS-CoV-2 at baseline. Epitopes outside the regions mutated in the B.1.351 and B.1.1.7 variants were reportedly recognized by nearly half of the unique spike-specific TCRs. Most participants were white British and females outnumbered males, and the authors suggested that clonal diversity may have been underestimated.

This specimen's time point label, per the study, means: baseline before first vaccination. Vaccinee samples came from UK trials COV001 and COV002, including a single-blind randomized controlled phase 2/3 trial of AZD1222 (ChAdOx1 nCoV-19) in healthy adults. Trial participant PBMC samples were collected at day 0 and day 28 after the second dose for TCRbeta chain sequencing. This receptor was obtained from an adult in good health. The material was peripheral blood, obtained on day 0 of AZD1222 vaccination. The chain joins TRBV19 to TRBJ1-1; no D gene can be assigned with confidence. The CDR3 here reads CASSIAPQRTEAFF. The nucleotide sequence is given as TGTGCCAGTAGTATAGCCCCCCAGCGGACTGAAGCTTTCTTT. This CDR3, with the reference TRBV19 and TRBJ1-1 proteins standing in past its ends, gives the full variable domain DGGITQSPKYLFRKEGQNVTLSCEQNLNHDAMYWYRQDPGQGLRLIYYSQIVNDFQKGDIAEGYSVSREKKESFPLTVTSAQKNPTAFYLCASSIAPQRTEAFFGQGTRLTVV.